These 25 T cell receptor beta chains were all obtained from the same sample, sequenced in a study of blood T cell repertoires in COVID-19. Method: immunoSEQ multiplex PCR; TCRdb's copy keeps in-frame clones and lacks some. The sample shows 100,000 to 150,000 clones, 80% to 90% of them seen only once. Sequences were obtained from peripheral blood. These receptors were collected from a human donor in a cohort sampled during active COVID-19.

This chain connects TRBV2 to TRBJ2-2; 8 bases fit TRBD2. V lost 7 bases and J lost 4; bases outside the gene matches: 8. Germline V CDR1 and CDR2: SNHLY, FYNNEI. The CDR3 has 15 residues. The CDR3 bases are TGTGCCAGCAAGGTGACTAGCGACCGCACCGGGGAGCTGTTTTTT. The encoded protein is CASKVTSDRTGELFF.

The V gene is TRBV7-2, the J gene TRBJ2-5; 8 nucleotides agree with TRBD2. V lost 5 bases, J lost 1 base, and 3 bases stayed unmatched. The germline CDR1 and CDR2 sequences are SGHTA and FQGNSA. This CDR3 region has 14 residues. The chain's CDR3 is CASSQAGAQETQYF. The CDR3, as DNA: TGTGCCAGCAGCCAAGCGGGGGCCCAAGAGACCCAGTACTTC. The entire variable domain, with the rest obtained from reference TRBV7-2 and TRBJ2-5, is as follows: GAGVSQSPSNKVTEKGKDVELRCDPISGHTALYWYRQSLGQGLEFLIYFQGNSAPDKSGLPSDRFSAERTGGSVSTLTIQRTQQEDSAVYLCASSQAGAQETQYFGPGTRLLVL.

The rearrangement links TRBV10-3 to TRBJ1-5; D is undetermined. The V and J ends lost 2 bases and 4 bases respectively, with 9 bases between them. The germline gives CDR1 ENHRY, CDR2 SYGVKD. The CDR3 spans 14 residues. The CDR3 DNA is TGTGCCATCAGTGAGGACGGCGGTAATCAGCCCCAGCATTTT. Its protein is CAISEDGGNQPQHF.

In its sample, this clone was seen a few times. The chain has TRBV6-1 and TRBJ2-7; the match to TRBD1 covers 7 bases. CDR3 length: 15 amino acids. V was clipped by 3 bases and J by 2 bases; unmatched bases: 7. Per germline, CDR1 MNHNS and CDR2 SASEGT. CDR3: CASSEDRIPPYEQYF. CDR3 DNA: TGTGCCAGCAGTGAGGACAGGATTCCTCCCTACGAGCAGTACTTC.

V gene TRBV18 combines with J gene TRBJ2-5; 8 positions agree with TRBD1. Losses at the gene ends were 3 bases for V and 4 bases for J; bases not matched to a gene: 4. CDR3 length: 14 amino acids. Germline lookup yields CDR1 KGHSH and CDR2 LQKENI. The CDR3 protein is CASSPSTGVETQYF. CDR3 coding DNA: TGTGCCAGCTCACCTTCGACAGGGGTAGAGACCCAGTACTTC.

This clone appeared a few times. The V call is TRBV3-1 (or the pseudogene TRBV3-2), the J call TRBJ2-3, with a tentative D call TRBD1 (5 bases). The CDR3 loop spans 14 amino acids. Per germline, CDR1 LGHDT and CDR2 YNNKEL (reference sequence). V dropped 1 base and J dropped 5 bases, with 10 bases sitting between them. CDR3 bases: TGTGCCAGCAGCCAAGGGGCAGGGTTAGATACGCAGTATTTT. Encoded protein: CASSQGAGLDTQYF.

This rearrangement joins TRBV9 to TRBJ2-3; 10 nucleotides match TRBD2. The CDR3 spans 17 residues. CDR1 and CDR2 from the germline V gene are SGDLS and YYNGEE. V was pared by 1 base and J by 6 bases, with 11 bases of the junction left unmatched. CDR3: CASSVSSGGSPTDTQYF. CDR3 in DNA: TGTGCCAGCAGCGTATCTAGCGGGGGCTCACCAACGGATACGCAGTATTTT.

The rearrangement links TRBV6-6 to TRBJ2-3, with a possible D match to TRBD2 (7 bases). This CDR3 is built from 15 residues. Germline values: CDR1 MNHNY, CDR2 SVGAGI (reference sequence). V lost 7 bases to trimming and J lost 6 bases, with 20 bases between them. The CDR3 loop is CASNPTRGGADTQYF. CDR3 DNA: TGTGCCAGCAACCCGACTAGGGGGGGGGCGGATACGCAGTATTTT.

The gene calls are TRBV6-5 and TRBJ2-7; D possibly corresponds to TRBD2 (6 bases). V was cut by 0 bases and J by 0 bases, with 12 bases left in between. Germline lookup yields CDR1 MNHEY and CDR2 SVGAGI. There are 16 residues in the CDR3. The CDR3 spells CASSYSREQGSYEQYF. CDR3 in DNA: TGTGCCAGCAGTTACTCACGGGAGCAGGGCTCCTACGAGCAGTACTTC.

This chain uses TRBV12-3 or TRBV12-4 with TRBJ2-7; D remains unclear. Trimming left V 2 bases short and J 3 bases short, with 8 bases between. There are 13 residues in the CDR3. CDR3 nucleotide sequence: TGTGCCAGCAGTTTACGCAAGCGCTACGAGCAGTACTTC. Protein product: CASSLRKRYEQYF.

This CDR3 reads CASSVGAGANTGELFF. The CDR3 DNA sequence: TGTGCCAGCAGCGTAGGTGCGGGGGCGAACACCGGGGAGCTGTTTTTT. V is TRBV9 and J is TRBJ2-2; 7 positions match TRBD2. V lost 0 bases to trimming and J lost 0 bases; unmatched junction nucleotides: 2. This CDR3 is built from 16 residues. CDR1 is SGDLS and CDR2 is YYNGEE in the germline V gene.

This clone has just one count. The chain employs TRBV7-2 and TRBJ2-7, with D tentatively TRBD1 (6 bases). Per germline, CDR1 SGHTA and CDR2 FQGNSA. The CDR3 totals 15 residues. The ends were cut back, 1 base at V and 1 base at J, with 11 bases in the middle. The CDR3 loop reads CASSLGGQPSYEQYF. For the CDR3, the DNA is TGTGCCAGCAGCTTAGGTGGACAGCCTTCCTACGAGCAGTACTTC. The whole variable domain, remainder taken from reference TRBV7-2 and TRBJ2-7, is GAGVSQSPSNKVTEKGKDVELRCDPISGHTALYWYRQSLGQGLEFLIYFQGNSAPDKSGLPSDRFSAERTGGSVSTLTIQRTQQEDSAVYLCASSLGGQPSYEQYFGPGTRLTVT.

The chain employs TRBV6-2 or TRBV6-3 and TRBJ2-2; TRBD2 agrees at 7 bases. J gave up 1 base and V 6 bases, and 5 bases lay outside the gene matches. This CDR3 has 15 amino acids. The germline V gene has CDR1 MNHEY and CDR2 SVGEGT. This CDR3 is CASRPTSVNTGELFF. Here the CDR3 DNA reads TGTGCCAGCAGGCCTACTAGCGTGAACACCGGGGAGCTGTTTTTT.

J is TRBJ1-6 and V is TRBV5-6; TRBD1 aligns across 7 bases. The germline CDR1 and CDR2 sequences are SGHDT and YYEEEE. Trimming cost V 2 bases and J 8 bases; bases outside gene matches: 7. This CDR3 comprises 15 residues. CDR3 DNA: TGTGCCAGCAGCTTCACAGGGGTAAGTCATTCACCCCTCCACTTT. This encodes CASSFTGVSHSPLHF.

This clone was picked up one time. The chain uses TRBV3-1 (or the pseudogene TRBV3-2) and TRBJ1-6; the D gene is possibly TRBD1 (5 bases). Looked up from germline, CDR1 is LGHDT and CDR2 is YNNKEL (reference sequence). This CDR3 spans 15 amino acids. Trimming shortened V by 0 bases and J by 7 bases, and 10 bases separated the two germline ends. CDR3 sequence reads: CASSQDWRGNSPLHF. CDR3 nucleotide sequence: TGTGCCAGCAGCCAAGATTGGCGGGGGAATTCACCCCTCCACTTT.

The rearrangement joins TRBV6-6 to TRBJ1-5, with D possibly TRBD1 on 6 matching bases. In germline, CDR1 is MNHNY, CDR2 SVGAGI (reference sequence). The CDR3 is 14 residues long. V was shortened by 4 bases and J by 0 bases, with 7 bases between the two germline ends. DNA for the CDR3: TGTGCCAGCAGTTGGACAGATAGCAATCAGCCCCAGCATTTT. Translating gives CASSWTDSNQPQHF.

The chain employs TRBV28 and TRBJ2-7, with 13 bases matching TRBD2. The CDR3 spans 16 residues. The germline V gene has CDR1 MDHEN and CDR2 SYDVKM. V lost 4 bases to trimming and J lost 5 bases; unmatched junction nucleotides: 8. The CDR3 loop is CASSSYTSGGADEQYF. For the CDR3, the DNA is TGTGCCAGCAGTTCCTATACTAGCGGGGGGGCCGACGAGCAGTACTTC.

The chain joins TRBV4-3 to TRBJ2-3, with D possibly being TRBD2 (5 bases). V dropped 0 bases and J dropped 5 bases, with 6 bases sitting between them. The germline gives CDR1 LGHNA, CDR2 YSLEER. This CDR3 region has 13 residues. The CDR3 sequence: CASSQDRGDTQYF. In DNA, the CDR3 is TGCGCCAGCAGCCAAGATCGGGGAGATACGCAGTATTTT.

V is TRBV2 and J is TRBJ2-2; D ambiguous. Germline V CDR1 and CDR2: SNHLY, FYNNEI. V lost 5 bases and J 0 bases, leaving 7 bases between the germline ends. The CDR3 has 14 amino acids. CDR3 loop: CASSTTANTGELFF. In DNA, the CDR3 is TGTGCCAGCAGTACTACGGCGAACACCGGGGAGCTGTTTTTT.

The V call is TRBV7-8, the J call TRBJ1-2; possible D gene TRBD1, 5 bases. Trimming took 0 bases from V and 3 from J, leaving 11 bases between them. CDR3 size: 15 residues. Per germline, CDR1 SGHVS and CDR2 FQNEAQ. This chain's CDR3 is CASSLAAGGDYGYTF. CDR3 in DNA: TGTGCCAGCAGCTTAGCGGCGGGGGGAGACTATGGCTACACCTTC.

This clone turned up a few times. The chain has TRBV5-4 and TRBJ2-5; 8 bases are a match to TRBD2. With 4 bases clipped from V and 4 bases from J, the junction kept 3 bases outside the gene matches. The length of the CDR3 is 13 residues. Germline CDR1 is SGHNT and CDR2 is YYREEE (reference sequence). The CDR3 region has the DNA TGTGCCAGCAGCCGGGAGGGGAGAGAGACCCAGTACTTC. Its translation is CASSREGRETQYF.

This chain links TRBV12-3 or TRBV12-4 with TRBJ2-1; D is unclear. Trimming removed 3 bases at V and 8 bases at J, with 11 bases between. The CDR3 is 13 residues long. CDR3 sequence reads: CASSFTVEDEQFF. CDR3 bases: TGTGCCAGCAGTTTCACTGTCGAGGATGAGCAGTTCTTC.

The chain combines TRBV11-2 with TRBJ1-1, with D maybe TRBD1 (5 bases). Per the germline V gene, CDR1 is SGHAT and CDR2 is FQNNGV. The CDR3 is made up of 17 amino acids. V lost 1 base to trimming and J lost 3 bases, with 18 bases between them. The CDR3: CASSLVGLRVRDTEAFF. CDR3 bases: TGTGCCAGCAGCTTAGTGGGTCTCAGGGTTCGGGACACTGAAGCTTTCTTT.

This clone showed up just once. The chain links TRBV3-1 (or the pseudogene TRBV3-2) to TRBJ2-7; TRBD2 matches at 8 bases. The CDR3 is 15 residues long. With V trimmed by 0 bases and J by 2 bases, 3 bases remained unmatched. The germline gives CDR1 LGHDT, CDR2 YNNKEL (reference sequence). The CDR3 sequence: CASSQDTSGPYEQYF. CDR3 nucleotides: TGTGCCAGCAGCCAAGACACTAGCGGTCCCTACGAGCAGTACTTC.

The chain is built from TRBV12-2 and TRBJ2-7; the D call TRBD1 from the table was never checked on the DNA. TRBV12-2 is a pseudogene. This CDR3 contains 16 residues. The CDR3, as DNA: TGTGCAAGTCGCTTAGCGGACAGGGGTCCCTCCTACGAGCAGTACTTC. This gives the protein CASRLADRGPSYEQYF.